This T cell receptor (beta chain) was observed in a study of T cell repertoires in cytomegalovirus infection. Looking at the study overall: From public TCR beta signatures came an indication of both CMV infection and matching HLA type. Findings of the study overall: Identification of carriers of CMV plus the relevant HLA was achieved through cumulative public TCR beta family frequency. The ex vivo response was dominated by HLA-C-restricted CMV-specific TCR beta clonotypes.

This clonotype was counted a few times. Antigen unknown. The CDR3 runs 15 residues. The germline V gene encodes CDR1 SGHVS and CDR2 FNYEAQ. With V trimmed by 5 bases and J by 6 bases, 5 bases remained unmatched. TCRdb independently ran MiXCR on the reads; one entry per CDR3 protein. This sample has around 550,000 distinct CDR3 sequences, with around a quarter found just once. The sequencing input was PBMCs. The clonotype comes from a human donor in good health (CMV status not recorded). Some clones in this sample may be carry-over from other donors' samples. The chain uses TRBV7-6 and TRBJ2-1; 12 bases agree with TRBD2. CDR3 DNA sequence: TGTGCCAGCAGCAGAGCGGGACTAGCGGGCAATGAGCAGTTCTTC. It yields the protein CASSRAGLAGNEQFF.